These 13 T cell receptor beta chains were sequenced from one sample in a study of T cells in Graves' hyperthyroidism and ophthalmopathy. Amplification targeted TCR beta CDR3 regions from RNA transcripts. First-round RT-PCR of the TCR CDR3 relied on the HTBI primer set. TCRdb processed the multiplex PCR reads anew with MiXCR; each CDR3 protein has one entry. The repertoire has roughly 380,000 distinct CDR3 sequences, about a fifth of them found once; the top ten carry around 3.6%. The source material was blood. All receptors come from a woman between 18 and 30 years old with Graves' hyperthyroidism.

The rearrangement joins TRBV6-2 or TRBV6-3 to TRBJ1-2; D gene uncertain. The length of the CDR3 is 14 residues. CDR1 MNHEY and CDR2 SVGEGT come from the germline V gene. Between the trimmed V and J ends, which lost 6 bases and 2 bases, there was a span of 13 bases. CDR3 in DNA: TGTGCCAGCAGCCCACTGATTACCAACTATGGCTACACCTTC. Translation gives CASSPLITNYGYTF.

This clonotype was observed many times. The gene calls are TRBV30 and TRBJ2-5; unclear D gene. The CDR3 extends over 12 amino acids. Germline loops: CDR1 GTSNPN, CDR2 SVGIG (reference sequence). Trimming removed 4 bases at V and 5 bases at J, with 11 bases between. CDR3 region: CAWTGPFETQYF. CDR3 coding DNA: TGTGCCTGGACGGGTCCTTTTGAGACCCAGTACTTC. Using reference TRBV30 and TRBJ2-5 for the parts outside the CDR3, the full variable domain is SQTIHQWPATLVQPVGSPLSLECTVEGTSNPNLYWYRQAAGRGLQLLFYSVGIGQISSEVPQNLSASRPQDRQFILSSKKLLLSDSGFYLCAWTGPFETQYFGPGTRLLVL.

This clonotype has a count of ten or more. This chain uses TRBV6-5 with TRBJ2-5; 14 bases map to TRBD2. This CDR3 has 14 amino acids. Germline loops: CDR1 MNHEY, CDR2 SVGAGI. V trimming: 8 bases; J trimming: 7 bases; junction bases outside the gene matches: 6. The CDR3 reads CASQGGLAGVTQYF. In DNA form, the CDR3 reads TGTGCCAGCCAAGGGGGACTAGCGGGGGTGACCCAGTACTTC.

As to this clonotype: The junction and the germline gene differ at one end; a read error may be behind it. This CDR3 is CASSLSGQGVSRRYGYSF. In DNA, the CDR3 is TGTGCTAGCAGCTTATCGGGACAGGGGGTTAGTAGACGGTATGGCTACAGCTTC. This chain links TRBV7-8 with TRBJ1-2, with TRBD1 identical over 11 bases. In germline, CDR1 is SGHVS, CDR2 FQNEAQ. This CDR3 region has 18 residues.

The sample holds many counts of this clonotype. The rearrangement uses TRBV12-3 or TRBV12-4 and TRBJ2-2; TRBD2 is a possible D gene (5 bases). Trimming stripped 2 bases from V and 7 bases from J, with 20 bases between. The length of the CDR3 is 17 residues. The CDR3 region has the DNA TGTGCCAGCAGTTTAAGGCGGGCGGAAACCGGAGGCGGGGAGCTGTTTTTT. It encodes CASSLRRAETGGGELFF.

This clonotype was found once. The rearrangement links TRBV6-5 to TRBJ2-7, with D possibly being TRBD1 (5 bases). V was clipped by 2 bases and J by 1 base, with 12 bases between them. Germline V gene lookup returns CDR1 MNHEY and CDR2 SVGAGI. This CDR3 has 15 amino acids. The CDR3 bases are TGTGCCAGCAGTTACATCGGGCAGGGTTCCTACGAGCAGTACTTC. Its translation is CASSYIGQGSYEQYF.

V and J are TRBV20-1 and TRBJ2-2; 13 positions agree with TRBD2. Trimming cost V 2 bases and J 3 bases; bases outside gene matches: 9. From germline, CDR1 is DFQATT and CDR2 SNEGSKA (reference sequence). The length of the CDR3 is 18 residues. CDR3 in DNA: TGCAGTGCTAGATCCGGACTAGCGGGAGATTCGCACACCGGGGAGCTGTTTTTT. This sequence encodes CSARSGLAGDSHTGELFF.

This clonotype has only a few counts. The CDR3 sequence: CASSLRPDEVNTEAFF. CDR3 DNA: TGCGCCAGCAGCCTCCGCCCGGATGAGGTGAACACTGAAGCTTTCTTT. The chain uses TRBV5-1 and TRBJ1-1; D remains unclear. The germline V gene has CDR1 SGHRS and CDR2 YFSETQ. Trimming cost V 4 bases and J 0 bases, with 16 bases left between them. The CDR3 has 16 amino acids.

This clonotype has just a few counts. One junction end does not reproduce the germline sequence, and a read error may be involved. The chain is built from TRBV6-1 and TRBJ2-4; D is tentatively TRBD1 or TRBD2 (5 bases each). Germline-derived CDR1 and CDR2 are MNHNS and SASEGT. This CDR3 comprises 15 residues. This CDR3 reads CASGRGGGSKNIKYF. In DNA form, the CDR3 reads TGTGCCAGTGGAAGGGGTGGAGGATCCAAAAACATTAAGTACTTC.

The chain couples TRBV3-1 to TRBJ2-5; 7 nucleotides align to TRBD2. Germline values: CDR1 LGHDT, CDR2 YNNKEL (reference sequence). The V segment lost 4 bases and the J segment 4 bases; nucleotides outside the gene matches: 12. The CDR3 consists of 16 residues. CDR3 in DNA: TGTGCCAGCAGCCTAAGCCCTAGCGGAGACGGAGAGACCCAGTACTTC. This translates into CASSLSPSGDGETQYF.

Ten or more counts support this clonotype. CDR3 sequence: CASSDRGDTGELFF. In DNA form, the CDR3 reads TGTGCCAGCAGTGACAGGGGGGACACCGGGGAGCTGTTTTTT. J is TRBJ2-2 and V is TRBV6-4, with D perhaps given as TRBD1 or TRBD2 (6 bases each). The germline V and J ends were trimmed by 2 bases and 3 bases, with 7 bases remaining between them. The germline CDR1 and CDR2 sequences are MRHNA and SNTAGT. There are 14 residues in the CDR3.

This clonotype was observed at least ten times. The DNA of the CDR3 is TGTGCCAGCAGTCGGAGGGTAGGTCAGCCCCAGCATTTT. Translated: CASSRRVGQPQHF. The V and J genes are TRBV6-5 and TRBJ1-5; unclear D gene. Germline V gene data show CDR1 as MNHEY and CDR2 as SVGAGI. V gave up 5 bases and J gave up 6 bases, with 11 bases separating them. The length of the CDR3 is 13 residues.

This clonotype was detected many times. J is TRBJ1-1 and V is TRBV14; D may be TRBD1 (5 bases). The CDR3 contains 14 residues. Germline CDR1 reads SGHDN; CDR2 reads FVKESK. V was trimmed by 8 bases and J by 7 bases, leaving 20 bases between them. The CDR3 protein is CASRDHNRLSEAFF. The CDR3 DNA reads TGTGCCAGCCGGGATCACAACAGGCTGAGTGAAGCTTTCTTT.